This is a list of T cell receptor beta chains from one sample in a study of identical twins. TCRdb passed the 5' RACE reads through MiXCR, listing each CDR3 protein once. The sample shows some 1,700,000 distinct CDR3 sequences, about 31% of them seen only once. Source material: cord blood. These receptor sequences come from a newborn girl in good health. The CDR3 runs from the conserved cysteine through the conserved F or W. Fields, in order: J gene, V gene, D gene, clone size, CDR3 DNA, CDR3 protein. A D gene is named only where the DNA matches it firmly. Where a row states a size, it is once, few, many or the class of an expanded clone; other rows omit it.

J gene: TRBJ2-3
V gene: TRBV5-1
D gene: -
clone size: few
CDR3 DNA: TGCGCCAGCAGCTTGGGCCGACCTCGCACAGATACGCAGTATTTT
CDR3 protein: CASSLGRPRTDTQYF

J gene: TRBJ1-1
V gene: TRBV6-1
D gene: TRBD1
clone size: -
CDR3 DNA: TGTGCCAGCAGTGTCACAGGGGGCGTCGGCACTGAAGCTTTCTTT
CDR3 protein: CASSVTGGVGTEAFF

J gene: TRBJ1-4
V gene: TRBV2
D gene: TRBD1
clone size: -
CDR3 DNA: TGTGCCAGCAGTGACGCAGGGGGCGGATGGGAAAAACTGTTTTTT
CDR3 protein: CASSDAGGGWEKLFF

J gene: TRBJ1-5
V gene: TRBV12-3/TRBV12-4
D gene: -
clone size: -
CDR3 DNA: TGTGCCAGCAGGCGGCACAGTTTAAATCAGCCCCAGCATTTT
CDR3 protein: CASRRHSLNQPQHF

J gene: TRBJ2-2
V gene: TRBV9
D gene: TRBD1
clone size: -
CDR3 DNA: TGTGCCAGCGGCCCTCGGACAGGAAGGACGAACACCGGGGAGCTGTTTTTT
CDR3 protein: CASGPRTGRTNTGELFF

J gene: TRBJ2-7
V gene: TRBV15
D gene: -
clone size: -
CDR3 DNA: TGTGCCACCAGCAGGGAAATAGGTTACGAGCAGTACTTC
CDR3 protein: CATSREIGYEQYF

J gene: TRBJ2-7
V gene: TRBV29-1
D gene: TRBD1
clone size: many
CDR3 DNA: TGCAGCGTGACCGGGACAGGGTACGAGCAGTACTTC
CDR3 protein: CSVTGTGYEQYF

J gene: TRBJ2-1
V gene: TRBV20-1
D gene: TRBD1
clone size: -
CDR3 DNA: TGCAGTGCTTTTTCACCGACAGGGACGGATGAGCAGTTCTTC
CDR3 protein: CSAFSPTGTDEQFF

J gene: TRBJ1-1
V gene: TRBV12-3/TRBV12-4
D gene: -
clone size: few
CDR3 DNA: TGTGCCAGCAGTTTTCAGGGTATCATGAACACTGAAGCTTTCTTT
CDR3 protein: CASSFQGIMNTEAFF

J gene: TRBJ1-1
V gene: TRBV12-3/TRBV12-4
D gene: -
clone size: few
CDR3 DNA: TGTGCCAGCAGCCAAACAGGACGGCGCGACACTGAAGCTTTCTTT
CDR3 protein: CASSQTGRRDTEAFF

J gene: TRBJ2-7
V gene: TRBV29-1
D gene: -
clone size: many
CDR3 DNA: TGCAGCGTTGAATCGGAGTACGAGCAGTACTTC
CDR3 protein: CSVESEYEQYF

J gene: TRBJ2-7
V gene: TRBV27
D gene: -
clone size: few
CDR3 DNA: TGTGCCAGCAGTTTCGCCCTTACCTACGAGCAGTACTTC
CDR3 protein: CASSFALTYEQYF

J gene: TRBJ2-3
V gene: TRBV7-9
D gene: TRBD1
clone size: once
CDR3 DNA: TGTGCCAGCAGCCCCACCGACAGGGGGTTATGGACAGATACGCAGTATTTT
CDR3 protein: CASSPTDRGLWTDTQYF

J gene: TRBJ1-5
V gene: TRBV7-9
D gene: -
clone size: -
CDR3 DNA: TGTGCCAGCAGCTCCAGCGGACGCAATCAGCCCCAGCATTTT
CDR3 protein: CASSSSGRNQPQHF

J gene: TRBJ2-2
V gene: TRBV11-2
D gene: -
clone size: -
CDR3 DNA: TGTGCCAGCATCCTTAGCGAAGGGGCCGGGGAGCTGTTTTTT
CDR3 protein: CASILSEGAGELFF

J gene: TRBJ2-3
V gene: TRBV9
D gene: TRBD2
clone size: few
CDR3 DNA: TGTGCCAGCAGCCATCGCGGACTAGCGGGAGTGACAGATACGCAGTATTTT
CDR3 protein: CASSHRGLAGVTDTQYF

J gene: TRBJ2-1
V gene: TRBV12-3/TRBV12-4
D gene: -
clone size: many
CDR3 DNA: TGTGCCAGCAGTTTCGTGGGGCCTCATAATGAGCAGTTCTTC
CDR3 protein: CASSFVGPHNEQFF

J gene: TRBJ2-3
V gene: TRBV2
D gene: -
clone size: -
CDR3 DNA: TGTGCCAGCACTCCGGCAGGGACTCCTAGCACAGATACGCAGTATTTT
CDR3 protein: CASTPAGTPSTDTQYF

J gene: TRBJ2-1
V gene: TRBV20-1
D gene: TRBD2
clone size: -
CDR3 DNA: TGCAGTGCTAGAGGCGGGCGGGAGGGCTTCCATGAGCAGTTCTTC
CDR3 protein: CSARGGREGFHEQFF

J gene: TRBJ2-7
V gene: TRBV7-9
D gene: -
clone size: -
CDR3 DNA: TGTGCCAGCAGCCCCTGGGGGCAGGGTACTCCCCACGAGCAGTACTTC
CDR3 protein: CASSPWGQGTPHEQYF

J gene: TRBJ1-4
V gene: TRBV10-3
D gene: TRBD1
clone size: -
CDR3 DNA: TGTGCCATCAGTGAGCCGCCGGGACAGGGGGACGAAAAACTGTTTTTT
CDR3 protein: CAISEPPGQGDEKLFF

J gene: TRBJ2-3
V gene: TRBV5-1
D gene: TRBD1
clone size: -
CDR3 DNA: TGCGCCAGCAGCTTGGGGGACAGTTGGTGGTCAGATACGCAGTATTTT
CDR3 protein: CASSLGDSWWSDTQYF

J gene: TRBJ2-5
V gene: TRBV9
D gene: -
clone size: -
CDR3 DNA: TGTGCCAGCAGCGTAGATGGTAGCGCCAATGAGCAGTACTTC
CDR3 protein: CASSVDGSANEQYF

J gene: TRBJ2-5
V gene: TRBV6-5
D gene: TRBD1
clone size: few
CDR3 DNA: TGTGCCAGCAGTTACTCCGGACAGGAGCAGAGCCTCCAAGAGACCCAGTACTTC
CDR3 protein: CASSYSGQEQSLQETQYF

J gene: TRBJ2-1
V gene: TRBV11-2
D gene: TRBD2
clone size: once
CDR3 DNA: TGTGCCAGCAGCCCAGGACTAGCGGGAGTGGTGAGGTACAATGAGCAGTTCTTC
CDR3 protein: CASSPGLAGVVRYNEQFF

J gene: TRBJ1-1
V gene: TRBV7-2
D gene: -
clone size: -
CDR3 DNA: TGTGCCAGCAGCTTAGCCAGTATCAACACTGAAGCTTTCTTT
CDR3 protein: CASSLASINTEAFF

J gene: TRBJ2-3
V gene: TRBV6-6
D gene: TRBD2
clone size: few
CDR3 DNA: TGTGCCAGCAGCCGAAGTGGCGGGAGCTCAGATACGCAGTATTTT
CDR3 protein: CASSRSGGSSDTQYF

J gene: TRBJ2-7
V gene: TRBV11-2
D gene: -
clone size: -
CDR3 DNA: TGTGCCAGCAGCTTAGACCTAATCGGGCAGTACTTC
CDR3 protein: CASSLDLIGQYF

J gene: TRBJ2-5
V gene: TRBV5-1
D gene: TRBD1
clone size: -
CDR3 DNA: TGCGCCAGCAGCCAGGGACAGGTCCAAGAGACCCAGTACTTC
CDR3 protein: CASSQGQVQETQYF

J gene: TRBJ2-1
V gene: TRBV2
D gene: -
clone size: -
CDR3 DNA: TGTGCCAGCAGTGACGCGGATGAGCAGTTCTTC
CDR3 protein: CASSDADEQFF

J gene: TRBJ2-3
V gene: TRBV2
D gene: -
clone size: few
CDR3 DNA: TGTGCCAGCAATAACGGACAGCTCACAGATACGCAGTATTTT
CDR3 protein: CASNNGQLTDTQYF

J gene: TRBJ2-7
V gene: TRBV4-1
D gene: -
clone size: few
CDR3 DNA: TGCGCCAGCAGTGCGGTTATATTCTACGAGCAGTACTTC
CDR3 protein: CASSAVIFYEQYF

J gene: TRBJ2-7
V gene: TRBV15
D gene: TRBD1
clone size: -
CDR3 DNA: TGTGCCACCAGCAAAATCGGGACAGGGGGGTCCTACGAGCAGTACTTC
CDR3 protein: CATSKIGTGGSYEQYF

J gene: TRBJ2-4
V gene: TRBV5-5
D gene: TRBD1
clone size: few
CDR3 DNA: TGTGCCAGCAGCTCACAGGGACAGGAGTACTTC
CDR3 protein: CASSSQGQEYF

J gene: TRBJ2-3
V gene: TRBV7-2
D gene: -
clone size: many
CDR3 DNA: TGTGCCAGCAGCTTAGCCAGGGGCACAGATACGCAGTATTTT
CDR3 protein: CASSLARGTDTQYF

J gene: TRBJ2-6
V gene: TRBV7-9
D gene: -
clone size: -
CDR3 DNA: TGTGCCAGCAGCCTCCGCGGGTTTGCAGGGGCGCATGGGGCCAACGTCCTGACTTTC
CDR3 protein: CASSLRGFAGAHGANVLTF

J gene: TRBJ1-3
V gene: TRBV10-3
D gene: -
clone size: few
CDR3 DNA: TGTGCCATCAATGGCGCTAGGGGAAACACCATATATTTT
CDR3 protein: CAINGARGNTIYF

J gene: TRBJ1-2
V gene: TRBV20-1
D gene: TRBD1
clone size: -
CDR3 DNA: TGCAGTGCTATTAAAGGGGTGGGACAGGCCTATGGCTACACCTTC
CDR3 protein: CSAIKGVGQAYGYTF

J gene: TRBJ1-1
V gene: TRBV3-1
D gene: TRBD1
clone size: -
CDR3 DNA: TGTGCCAGCAGCCAAGTTGGACAGGGTGGGGACACTGAAGCTTTCTTT
CDR3 protein: CASSQVGQGGDTEAFF

J gene: TRBJ1-4
V gene: TRBV6-1
D gene: -
clone size: few
CDR3 DNA: TGTGCCAGCAGTGAAGGCGGTACCGGTGAAAAACTGTTTTTT
CDR3 protein: CASSEGGTGEKLFF

J gene: TRBJ2-1
V gene: TRBV29-1
D gene: -
clone size: -
CDR3 DNA: TGCAGCGTCAGGGTCCAAGAGACCCAGTTCTTC
CDR3 protein: CSVRVQETQFF

J gene: TRBJ1-5
V gene: TRBV6-1
D gene: -
clone size: -
CDR3 DNA: TGTGCCAGCAGTGAAGCCCCGGCGGCCAATCAGCCCCAGCATTTT
CDR3 protein: CASSEAPAANQPQHF

J gene: TRBJ2-2
V gene: TRBV28
D gene: -
clone size: -
CDR3 DNA: TGTGCCAGCGCGGCAGGCCGTTGGAACACCGGGGAGCTGTTTTTT
CDR3 protein: CASAAGRWNTGELFF

J gene: TRBJ2-1
V gene: TRBV5-1
D gene: -
clone size: -
CDR3 DNA: TGCGCCAGCAGCTTGCTGGCTAGCCGGGGGTACAATGAGCAGTTCTTC
CDR3 protein: CASSLLASRGYNEQFF

J gene: TRBJ2-1
V gene: TRBV20-1
D gene: TRBD1
clone size: -
CDR3 DNA: TGCAGTGCTGGACAGGGCCCCAACTACAATGAGCAGTTCTTC
CDR3 protein: CSAGQGPNYNEQFF

J gene: TRBJ2-7
V gene: TRBV18
D gene: -
clone size: -
CDR3 DNA: TGTGCCAGCTCACCACGACCCTATTCGGCACAGTACGAGCAGTACTTC
CDR3 protein: CASSPRPYSAQYEQYF

J gene: TRBJ1-3
V gene: TRBV2
D gene: -
clone size: -
CDR3 DNA: TGTGCCAGCAGTGAGAAGGGTATCTCTGGAAACACCATATATTTT
CDR3 protein: CASSEKGISGNTIYF

J gene: TRBJ2-3
V gene: TRBV5-1
D gene: -
clone size: -
CDR3 DNA: TGCGCCAGCAGCTTGGAGGCAGGGATAGATACGCAGTATTTT
CDR3 protein: CASSLEAGIDTQYF

J gene: TRBJ2-7
V gene: TRBV6-5
D gene: -
clone size: few
CDR3 DNA: TGTGCCAGCAGTTACGTCGCACAGGGCCACGAGCAGTACTTC
CDR3 protein: CASSYVAQGHEQYF

J gene: TRBJ1-1
V gene: TRBV27
D gene: TRBD1
clone size: -
CDR3 DNA: TGTGCCAGCAGTATTCAGGGGGTGGCCATGAACACTGAAGCTTTCTTT
CDR3 protein: CASSIQGVAMNTEAFF

J gene: TRBJ2-4
V gene: TRBV5-1
D gene: -
clone size: -
CDR3 DNA: TGCGCCAGCAGCTACACTAGCCGCGGGCTGAGGAGATCCAAAAACATTCAGTACTTC
CDR3 protein: CASSYTSRGLRRSKNIQYF

J gene: TRBJ1-5
V gene: TRBV3-1
D gene: -
clone size: -
CDR3 DNA: TGTGCCAGCAGCCCCGGGACCCAAAATAGCAATCAGCCCCAGCATTTT
CDR3 protein: CASSPGTQNSNQPQHF

J gene: TRBJ2-1
V gene: TRBV10-3
D gene: -
clone size: many
CDR3 DNA: TGTGCCATCAGTGAACCCGACAGGTCCTACAATGAGCAGTTCTTC
CDR3 protein: CAISEPDRSYNEQFF

J gene: TRBJ2-5
V gene: TRBV9
D gene: TRBD1
clone size: -
CDR3 DNA: TGTGCCAGCAGCACTTGGACAGGGGCACATCCTTACCAAGAGACCCAGTACTTC
CDR3 protein: CASSTWTGAHPYQETQYF

J gene: TRBJ2-7
V gene: TRBV5-1
D gene: -
clone size: -
CDR3 DNA: TGCGCCAGCAGCCCATTGGGAGGGGGGAAAAACGAGCAGTACTTC
CDR3 protein: CASSPLGGGKNEQYF

J gene: TRBJ2-3
V gene: TRBV7-2
D gene: -
clone size: few
CDR3 DNA: TGTGCCAGCAGCTTGGCGGGCTGGGTGGGCACAGATACGCAGTATTTT
CDR3 protein: CASSLAGWVGTDTQYF

J gene: TRBJ2-7
V gene: TRBV20-1
D gene: TRBD1
clone size: few
CDR3 DNA: TGCAGTGCTGCCCCGGACAGGGGTTACGAGCAGTACTTC
CDR3 protein: CSAAPDRGYEQYF

J gene: TRBJ2-3
V gene: TRBV10-2
D gene: -
clone size: -
CDR3 DNA: TGCGCCAGCCTAATATCTAGCACAGGTACGCAGTATTTT
CDR3 protein: CASLISSTGTQYF

J gene: TRBJ2-7
V gene: TRBV5-1
D gene: -
clone size: once
CDR3 DNA: TGCGCCAGCAGCCTAGGGACGGAAAGGGACGAGCAGTACTTC
CDR3 protein: CASSLGTERDEQYF

J gene: TRBJ1-2
V gene: TRBV24-1
D gene: TRBD1
clone size: -
CDR3 DNA: TGTGCCACCAGTGACCCCAATGACAGGGACTATGGCTACACCTTC
CDR3 protein: CATSDPNDRDYGYTF